The rows below give T cell receptor beta chains drawn from one sample of a study of shared clonotypes between healthy human individuals. Some clones are missing from TCRdb's copy, which holds only in-frame ones; the method was immunoSEQ multiplex PCR. The table includes approximately 320,000 clones, roughly 70% detected once. The material sequenced was memory CD4+ T cells sorted from blood. The receptors originated from a man under 40 in good health. The CDR3 runs from the conserved cysteine through the conserved F or W. The D gene is left open where the match is weak. The listing skips clone size in some rows; elsewhere it reads once, few, many or a size class.

v_gene	d_gene	j_gene	abundance	CDR3aa	CDR3nt
TRBV11-3	TRBD1	TRBJ2-1	.	CASSSEGTGTYNEQFF	TGTGCCAGCAGCTCGGAAGGGACAGGGACCTACAATGAGCAGTTCTTC
TRBV19	.	TRBJ2-7	.	CASSIKRNSYEQYF	TGTGCCAGTAGTATAAAGCGGAATTCCTACGAGCAGTACTTC
TRBV2	.	TRBJ2-3	.	CASDRDLTQYF	TGTGCCAGCGACCGGGACCTCACGCAGTATTTT
TRBV10-3	.	TRBJ2-3	.	CAISDIAGRGDTQYF	TGTGCCATCAGTGATATCGCGGGACGGGGGGATACGCAGTATTTT
TRBV6-4	TRBD1	TRBJ2-2	.	CASSRTGGTGELFF	TGTGCCAGCAGCCGGACAGGGGGCACCGGGGAGCTGTTTTTT
TRBV19	.	TRBJ2-7	many	CASSINLNSGEQYF	TGTGCCAGTAGTATAAATCTGAACTCAGGCGAGCAGTACTTC
TRBV5-1	.	TRBJ1-1	.	CASRRTPGDTEAFF	TGCGCCAGCAGACGGACCCCGGGGGACACTGAAGCTTTCTTT
TRBV5-1	.	TRBJ1-1	.	CASTMNGNIEAFF	TGCGCCAGCACCATGAACGGGAACATTGAAGCTTTCTTT
TRBV11-2	.	TRBJ2-7	once	CASSLGRALQYF	TGTGCCAGCAGCTTAGGCCGGGCCTTGCAGTACTTC
TRBV5-5	.	TRBJ2-7	.	CASSVPPGLDYEQYF	TGTGCCAGCAGCGTACCCCCAGGGCTCGACTACGAGCAGTACTTC
TRBV29-1	TRBD1	TRBJ1-1	many	CSVKRTGEAFF	TGCAGCGTTAAGAGGACAGGTGAAGCTTTCTTT
TRBV28	TRBD1	TRBJ2-7	.	CASRGTVLSYEQYF	TGTGCCAGCAGGGGGACAGTCTTATCCTACGAGCAGTACTTC
TRBV10-3	.	TRBJ2-5	few	CAIRTSEVRTQYF	TGTGCCATCAGGACCTCGGAGGTGAGGACCCAGTACTTC
TRBV6-1	TRBD1	TRBJ1-1	.	CASNNRGRGDTEAFF	TGTGCCAGCAATAACAGGGGGCGCGGTGACACTGAAGCTTTCTTT
TRBV30	TRBD2	TRBJ2-7	.	CAWSPRVAGGSYEQYF	TGTGCCTGGAGTCCCAGGGTAGCGGGAGGATCCTACGAGCAGTACTTC
TRBV10-3	.	TRBJ2-5	.	CASSEVGETQYF	TGCGCCAGCAGTGAGGTTGGTGAGACCCAGTACTTC
TRBV4-2	.	TRBJ2-5	.	CASSQGQRETQYF	TGTGCCAGCAGCCAAGGGCAGAGAGAGACCCAGTACTTC
TRBV7-2	.	TRBJ2-3	few	CASSTPGTRTDTQYF	TGTGCCAGCAGCACCCCCGGGACTCGCACAGATACGCAGTATTTT
TRBV2	.	TRBJ2-5	.	CASQKSGPNQETQYF	TGTGCCAGCCAAAAGTCGGGGCCAAACCAAGAGACCCAGTACTTC
TRBV7-6	TRBD2	TRBJ2-7	.	CASSVTGGGDYEQYF	TGTGCCAGCAGCGTCACGGGGGGAGGTGACTACGAGCAGTACTTC
TRBV7-9	.	TRBJ2-7	.	CASSGDRYEQYF	TGTGCCAGCAGCGGAGATCGCTACGAGCAGTACTTC
TRBV7-8	TRBD2	TRBJ2-7	.	CASSFPTSGSAYF	TGTGCCAGCAGCTTCCCGACTAGCGGGAGTGCTTACTTC
TRBV29-1	.	TRBJ1-1	.	CSETGQSTEAFF	TGCAGCGAGACGGGCCAGTCCACTGAAGCTTTCTTT
TRBV30	TRBD1	TRBJ1-1	.	CAWSSRDRGRSAFF	TGTGCCTGGAGTAGCCGGGACAGGGGGCGTTCAGCTTTCTTT
TRBV5-1	TRBD2	TRBJ2-1	.	CASSPWGGLAANNEQFF	TGCGCCAGCAGCCCCTGGGGCGGACTAGCGGCCAACAATGAGCAGTTCTTC
TRBV2	TRBD1	TRBJ2-2	.	CASIGQGHTGELFF	TGTGCCAGCATTGGACAGGGCCACACCGGGGAGCTGTTTTTT
TRBV19	.	TRBJ1-5	once	CASRELGPNQPQHF	TGTGCCAGTAGAGAGTTAGGTCCCAATCAGCCCCAGCATTTT
TRBV2	.	TRBJ2-5	.	CASSAVQLSGTQYF	TGTGCCAGCAGTGCGGTCCAACTAAGCGGGACCCAGTACTTC
TRBV6-1	TRBD2	TRBJ2-5	.	CASRVTSGETQYF	TGTGCCAGCAGAGTCACTAGCGGAGAGACCCAGTACTTC
TRBV9	TRBD1	TRBJ2-1	.	CASSVGTGNNEQFF	TGTGCCAGCAGCGTCGGGACAGGGAACAATGAGCAGTTCTTC
TRBV4-1	.	TRBJ2-6	.	CASSQAWGSGAGANVLTF	TGCGCCAGCAGCCAGGCCTGGGGGTCGGGCGCTGGGGCCAACGTCCTGACTTTC
TRBV14	.	TRBJ2-7	once	CASSRGILGGYEQYF	TGTGCCAGCAGCCGCGGGATCCTAGGGGGCTACGAGCAGTACTTC
TRBV19	TRBD1	TRBJ1-5	.	CASSTETGVDNQPQHF	TGTGCCAGTAGTACAGAGACAGGGGTCGACAATCAGCCCCAGCATTTT
TRBV29-1	.	TRBJ1-2	.	CSVEAGLVGYTF	TGCAGCGTTGAGGCAGGGTTAGTTGGCTACACCTTC
TRBV19	TRBD1	TRBJ1-5	few	CASSSPGTGHFQPQHF	TGTGCCAGTAGTTCCCCCGGGACAGGGCACTTTCAGCCCCAGCATTTT
TRBV7-2	.	TRBJ1-5	.	CASSLGSGGQPQHF	TGTGCCAGCAGCTTAGGGTCGGGGGGACAGCCCCAGCATTTT
TRBV28	TRBD2	TRBJ2-7	many	CAGGELYEQYF	TGTGCCGGGGGGGAGCTCTACGAGCAGTACTTC
TRBV7-3	TRBD1	TRBJ2-2	once	CASSSRTGLTGELFF	TGTGCCAGCAGCTCACGGACAGGCCTGACCGGGGAGCTGTTTTTT
TRBV30	.	TRBJ2-1	once	CAGDSYNEQFF	TGTGCCGGGGACTCCTACAATGAGCAGTTCTTC
TRBV19	TRBD2	TRBJ2-1	.	CASSIGRASGSRNEQFF	TGTGCCAGTAGTATAGGAAGGGCTAGCGGGAGTCGGAATGAGCAGTTCTTC
TRBV10-2	.	TRBJ2-1	.	CASSDNEQFF	TGCGCCAGCAGCGACAATGAGCAGTTCTTC
TRBV2	TRBD2	TRBJ2-1	once	CASLYPGSSGSRSYNEQFF	TGTGCCAGCTTATACCCTGGATCTAGCGGGAGTCGTTCCTACAATGAGCAGTTCTTC
TRBV5-8	TRBD1	TRBJ1-4	.	CASSIYRGNGNEKLFF	TGTGCCAGCAGCATATACAGGGGAAACGGGAATGAAAAACTGTTTTTT
TRBV6-1	TRBD1	TRBJ2-1	.	CASRPDRGVIGEQFF	TGTGCCAGCAGACCGGACAGGGGGGTTATCGGAGAGCAGTTCTTC
TRBV6-6	TRBD1	TRBJ2-2	.	CASGDRGREGELFF	TGTGCCAGCGGGGACAGGGGTAGGGAGGGGGAGCTGTTTTTT